This T cell receptor beta chain was sequenced during a study of blood T cell repertoires in COVID-19. For the study at large: COVID-19 samples from acute and convalescent phases originated in the United States, Italy and Spain. PBMCs, B-cell-depleted T cells, or T cells were the source of the cDNA or gDNA that made up the material.

Germline trimming cut 7 bases from V and 10 bases from J; bases unmatched to any gene: 15. From germline, CDR1 is MNHEY and CDR2 SVGAGI. The CDR3 length is 15 residues. The count of this clone is one. Study processing details: Estimates of nucleated cell counts were drawn from the amplification of reference gene primers. Measured with immunoSEQ multiplex PCR; TCRdb has only the in-frame clones, and not every one. V and J calls and clone size are as listed in that table; D and trimming were resolved from the DNA. The data hold 180,000 or so clones, with around nine tenths observed a single time. V is TRBV6-5 and J is TRBJ1-4; 7 positions match TRBD1. Material for sequencing was peripheral blood. This receptor was obtained from a man aged 40-49 years with acute or convalescent COVID-19. The DNA of the CDR3 is TGTGCCAGCAAGCAGACCGGGACAGCCAGAGGAAAACTGTTTTTT. Encoded protein: CASKQTGTARGKLFF.